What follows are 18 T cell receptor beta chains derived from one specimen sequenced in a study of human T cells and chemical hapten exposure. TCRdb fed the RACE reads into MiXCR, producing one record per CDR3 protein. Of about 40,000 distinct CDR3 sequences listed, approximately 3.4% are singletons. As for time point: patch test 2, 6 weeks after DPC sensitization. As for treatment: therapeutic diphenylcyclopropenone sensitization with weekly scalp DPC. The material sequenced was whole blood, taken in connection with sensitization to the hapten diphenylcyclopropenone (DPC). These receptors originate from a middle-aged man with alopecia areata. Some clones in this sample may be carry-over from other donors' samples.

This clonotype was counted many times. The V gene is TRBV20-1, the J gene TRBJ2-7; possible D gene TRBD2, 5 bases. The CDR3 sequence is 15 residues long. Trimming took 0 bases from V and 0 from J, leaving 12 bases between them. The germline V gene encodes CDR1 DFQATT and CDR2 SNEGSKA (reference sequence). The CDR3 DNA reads TGCAGTGCTAGAGATAAGGCGGGTACCTCCTACGAGCAGTACTTC. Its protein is CSARDKAGTSYEQYF.

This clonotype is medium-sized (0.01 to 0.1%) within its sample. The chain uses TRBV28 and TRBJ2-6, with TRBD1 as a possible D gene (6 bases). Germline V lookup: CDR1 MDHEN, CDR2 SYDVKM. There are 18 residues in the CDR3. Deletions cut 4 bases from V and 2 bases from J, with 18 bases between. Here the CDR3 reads CASSSPVIRGAGANVLTF. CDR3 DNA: TGTGCCAGCAGTTCCCCGGTCATCAGGGGAGCTGGGGCCAACGTCCTGACTTTC.

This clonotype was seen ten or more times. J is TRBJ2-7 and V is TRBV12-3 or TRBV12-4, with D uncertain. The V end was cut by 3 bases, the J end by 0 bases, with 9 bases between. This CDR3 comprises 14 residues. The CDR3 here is CASSLRRSSYEQYF. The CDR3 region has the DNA TGTGCCAGCAGTTTGCGGCGGAGCTCCTACGAGCAGTACTTC.

The CDR3 sequence: CASSLRITSPNAGELFF. CDR3 bases: TGTGCCAGCAGCTTAAGGATCACTAGTCCAAACGCCGGGGAGCTGTTTTTT. The chain links TRBV7-6 to TRBJ2-2; D perhaps matches TRBD2 (5 bases). CDR1 is SGHVS and CDR2 is FNYEAQ in the germline V gene. Trimming removed 2 bases at V and 6 bases at J, with 19 bases between. The CDR3 is made up of 17 amino acids.

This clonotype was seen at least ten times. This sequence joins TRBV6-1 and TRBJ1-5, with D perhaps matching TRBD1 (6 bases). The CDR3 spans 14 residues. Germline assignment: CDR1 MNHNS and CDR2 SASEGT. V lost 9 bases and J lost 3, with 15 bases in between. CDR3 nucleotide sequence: TGTGCCAGGGTGGCCAGGGGTCTCAATCAGCCCCAGCATTTT. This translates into CARVARGLNQPQHF.

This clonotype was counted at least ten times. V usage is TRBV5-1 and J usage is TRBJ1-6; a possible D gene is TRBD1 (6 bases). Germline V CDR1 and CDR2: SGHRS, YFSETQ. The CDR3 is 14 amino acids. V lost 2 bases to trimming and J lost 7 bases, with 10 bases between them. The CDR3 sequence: CASSFGQRNSPLHF. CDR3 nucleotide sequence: TGCGCCAGCAGCTTCGGACAGCGAAATTCACCCCTCCACTTT. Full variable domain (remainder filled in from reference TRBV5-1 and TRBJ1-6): KAGVTQTPRYLIKTRGQQVTLSCSPISGHRSVSWYQQTPGQGLQFLFEYFSETQRNKGNFPGRFSGRQFSNSRSEMNVSTLELGDSALYLCASSFGQRNSPLHFGNGTRLTVT.

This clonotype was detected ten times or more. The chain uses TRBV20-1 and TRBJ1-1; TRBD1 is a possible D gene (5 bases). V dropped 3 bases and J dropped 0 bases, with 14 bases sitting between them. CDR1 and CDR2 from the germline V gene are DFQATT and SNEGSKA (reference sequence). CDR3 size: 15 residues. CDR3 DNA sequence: TGCAGTGCTAGGCGCAGGGTAGCCCTGAACACTGAAGCTTTCTTT. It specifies CSARRRVALNTEAFF.

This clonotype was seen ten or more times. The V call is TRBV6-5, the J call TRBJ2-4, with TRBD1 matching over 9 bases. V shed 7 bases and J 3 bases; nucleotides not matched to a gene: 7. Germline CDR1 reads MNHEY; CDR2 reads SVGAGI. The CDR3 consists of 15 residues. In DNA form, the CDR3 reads TGTGCCAGCACCACAGGGGGCGATGGCAAAAACATTCAGTACTTC. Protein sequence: CASTTGGDGKNIQYF.

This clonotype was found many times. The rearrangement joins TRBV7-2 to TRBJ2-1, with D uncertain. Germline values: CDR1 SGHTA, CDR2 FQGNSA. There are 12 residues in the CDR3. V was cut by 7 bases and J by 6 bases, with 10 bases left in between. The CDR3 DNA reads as TGTGCCAGCACCCCTCCCAGCAATGAGCAGTTCTTC. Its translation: CASTPPSNEQFF.

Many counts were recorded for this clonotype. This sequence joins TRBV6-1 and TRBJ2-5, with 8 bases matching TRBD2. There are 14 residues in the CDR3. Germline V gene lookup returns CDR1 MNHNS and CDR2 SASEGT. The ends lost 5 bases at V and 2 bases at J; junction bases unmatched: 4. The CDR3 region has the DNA TGTGCCAGCAGTCCTAGCGGGCCACAAGAGACCCAGTACTTC. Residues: CASSPSGPQETQYF.

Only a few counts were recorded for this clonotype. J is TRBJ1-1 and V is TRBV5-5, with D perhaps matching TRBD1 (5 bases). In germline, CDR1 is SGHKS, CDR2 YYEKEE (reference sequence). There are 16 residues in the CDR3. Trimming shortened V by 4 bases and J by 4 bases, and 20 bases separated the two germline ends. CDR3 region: CASSPNPVAGGTEAFF. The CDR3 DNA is TGTGCCAGCAGCCCAAATCCCGTTGCGGGGGGCACTGAAGCTTTCTTT.

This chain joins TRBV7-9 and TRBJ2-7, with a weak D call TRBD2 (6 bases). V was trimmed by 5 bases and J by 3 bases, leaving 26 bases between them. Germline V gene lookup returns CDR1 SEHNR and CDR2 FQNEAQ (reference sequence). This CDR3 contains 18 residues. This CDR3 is CASSPPGQIAAGDYEQYF. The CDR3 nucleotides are TGTGCCAGCAGCCCTCCGGGGCAGATAGCGGCTGGGGACTACGAGCAGTACTTC.

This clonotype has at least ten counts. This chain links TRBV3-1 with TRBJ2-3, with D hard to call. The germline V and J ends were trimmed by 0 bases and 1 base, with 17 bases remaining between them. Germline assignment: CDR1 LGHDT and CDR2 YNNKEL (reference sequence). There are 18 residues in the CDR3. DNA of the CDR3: TGTGCCAGCAGCCAAGAGCTCTGGTGGCTGGCAGGCACAGATACGCAGTATTTT. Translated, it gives CASSQELWWLAGTDTQYF.

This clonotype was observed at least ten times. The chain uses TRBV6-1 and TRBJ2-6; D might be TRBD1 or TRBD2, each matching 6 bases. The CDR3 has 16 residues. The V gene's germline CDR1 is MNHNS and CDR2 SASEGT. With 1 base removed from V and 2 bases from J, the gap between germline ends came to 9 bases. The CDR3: CASSEGGAAGANVLTF. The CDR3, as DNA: TGTGCCAGCAGTGAAGGGGGGGCGGCTGGGGCCAACGTCCTGACTTTC.

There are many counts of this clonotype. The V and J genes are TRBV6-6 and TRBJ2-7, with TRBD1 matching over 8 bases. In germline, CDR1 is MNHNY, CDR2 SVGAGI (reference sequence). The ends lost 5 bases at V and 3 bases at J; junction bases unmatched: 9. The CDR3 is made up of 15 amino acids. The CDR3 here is CASSTSGTGYYEQYF. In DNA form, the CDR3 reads TGTGCCAGCAGTACCTCCGGGACAGGTTACTACGAGCAGTACTTC.

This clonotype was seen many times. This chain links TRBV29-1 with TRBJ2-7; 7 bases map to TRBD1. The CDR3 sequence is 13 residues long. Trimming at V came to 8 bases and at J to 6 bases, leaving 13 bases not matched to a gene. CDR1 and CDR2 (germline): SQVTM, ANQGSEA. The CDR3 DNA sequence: TGCAGCATTACAGACAGGGCGAATAGCGAGCAGTACTTC. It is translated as CSITDRANSEQYF.

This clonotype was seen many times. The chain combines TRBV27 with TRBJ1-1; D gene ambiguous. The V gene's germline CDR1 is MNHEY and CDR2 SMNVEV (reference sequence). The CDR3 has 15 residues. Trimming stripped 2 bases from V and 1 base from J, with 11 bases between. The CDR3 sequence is CASSLGFGWNTEAFF. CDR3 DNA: TGTGCCAGCAGTTTAGGCTTTGGATGGAACACTGAAGCTTTCTTT.

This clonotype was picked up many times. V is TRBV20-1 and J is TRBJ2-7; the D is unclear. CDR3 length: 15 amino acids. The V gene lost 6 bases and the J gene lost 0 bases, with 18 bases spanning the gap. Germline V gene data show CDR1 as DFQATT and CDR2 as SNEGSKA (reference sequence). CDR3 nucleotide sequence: TGCAGTGCCCTATCCCCCACCCTGAGCTCCTACGAGCAGTACTTC. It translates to CSALSPTLSSYEQYF.